What follows are 15 T cell receptor beta chains derived from one specimen sequenced in a study of shared clonotypes between healthy human individuals. Here immunoSEQ multiplex PCR was the method, and the copy in TCRdb shows in-frame clones only, minus some. The sample comprises about 680,000 clones, 72% of which are singletons, and 1.8% rests with the top ten. The material sequenced was memory CD4+ T cells sorted from blood. As for subset: CD45RA-negative fraction. The source is a woman in her thirties in good health.

V and J are TRBV1 and TRBJ2-7; the listed D gene, TRBD2, was not tested against the DNA. TRBV1 counts as a pseudogene. The CDR3 is made up of 15 amino acids. CDR3 region: CTSSQERLDSYEQYF. CDR3 bases: TGCACCAGCAGCCAAGAGAGACTAGACTCCTACGAGCAGTACTTC.

The J gene is TRBJ2-7, the V gene TRBV4-1; 9 nucleotides align to TRBD1. CDR1 and CDR2 (germline): MGHRA, YSYEKL. Trimming removed 0 bases from V and 2 bases from J; junction bases left unmatched: 14. The CDR3 contains 19 residues. This CDR3 is CASSQDTASWTGETYEQYF. For the CDR3, the DNA is TGCGCCAGCAGCCAAGATACGGCCTCTTGGACAGGGGAAACCTACGAGCAGTACTTC.

The chain joins TRBV18 to TRBJ1-4, with TRBD1 identical over 7 bases. There are 13 residues in the CDR3. Germline-derived CDR1 and CDR2 are KGHSH and LQKENI. Trimming at V came to 4 bases and at J to 7 bases, leaving 3 bases not matched to a gene. The CDR3 sequence: CASSQGTVEKLFF. The CDR3 nucleotides are TGTGCCAGCTCACAAGGGACAGTTGAAAAACTGTTTTTT.

V is TRBV19 and J is TRBJ2-3; TRBD1 might be the D (5 bases). Germline loops: CDR1 LNHDA, CDR2 SQIVND (reference sequence). The length of the CDR3 is 14 residues. Trimming pared 5 bases from V and 4 bases from J, leaving 13 bases between. The CDR3 coding sequence is TGTGCCAGTAGTCGCCAGGGTTCATCAGATACGCAGTATTTT. Protein product: CASSRQGSSDTQYF.

This chain links TRBV28 with TRBJ1-2; 12 nucleotides agree with TRBD1. Trimming cost V 4 bases and J 7 bases; bases outside gene matches: 10. The germline V gene has CDR1 MDHEN and CDR2 SYDVKM. The CDR3 has 16 amino acids. The CDR3 loop is CASSWGQGAFVFGYTF. In nucleotides, the CDR3 is TGTGCCAGCAGTTGGGGACAGGGGGCGTTCGTTTTTGGCTACACCTTC.

V usage is TRBV19 and J usage is TRBJ2-2, with TRBD2 matching over 7 bases. CDR3 length: 17 amino acids. Trimming removed 4 bases from V and 2 bases from J; junction bases left unmatched: 10. Germline V gene sequence: CDR1 LNHDA, CDR2 SQIVND (reference sequence). The CDR3 here is CASSTRGDGRNTGELFF. The CDR3 nucleotides are TGTGCCAGTAGTACCCGGGGGGACGGGAGAAACACCGGGGAGCTGTTTTTT.

This clone came up once. V usage is TRBV2 and J usage is TRBJ2-7, with 12 nucleotides matching TRBD1. With V trimmed by 7 bases and J by 5 bases, 6 bases remained unmatched. This CDR3 contains 14 residues. The V gene's germline CDR1 is SNHLY and CDR2 FYNNEI. The CDR3 sequence: CASNRDRGLNEQYF. CDR3 nucleotide sequence: TGTGCCAGCAACCGGGACAGGGGGCTTAACGAGCAGTACTTC.

The chain combines TRBV7-6 with TRBJ2-1; no firm D call. Trimming pared 1 base from V and 13 bases from J, leaving 20 bases between. Germline V gene lookup returns CDR1 SGHVS and CDR2 FNYEAQ. The CDR3 runs to 15 residues. The CDR3 DNA is TGTGCCAGCAGCTTAGAAGAAAAAGCAGCTATTAAACAGTTCTTC. It specifies CASSLEEKAAIKQFF.

The CDR3 DNA is TGCACCAGCAGCCAAGATCGGGCGGGAGGCCCCCAAGAGACCCAGTACTTC. As protein: CTSSQDRAGGPQETQYF. The rearrangement joins TRBV1 to TRBJ2-5; the table gives TRBD2 as D, unverified against the DNA. TRBV1 is a pseudogene segment. CDR3 size: 17 residues.

This clone was seen repeatedly, ten times or more. This rearrangement joins TRBV25-1 to TRBJ1-2; D unclear. Trimming took 0 bases from V and 7 from J, leaving 3 bases between them. The CDR3 loop spans 11 amino acids. The germline CDR1 and CDR2 sequences are MGHDK and SYGVNS. The CDR3 DNA follows: TGTGCCAGCAGTGAATATGGTGGCTACACCTTC. Translation gives CASSEYGGYTF.

The J gene is TRBJ2-7, the V gene TRBV4-2; 10 nucleotides agree with TRBD2. Per the germline V gene, CDR1 is LGHNA and CDR2 is YNFKEQ. The CDR3 has 17 residues. With V trimmed by 0 bases and J by 2 bases, 7 bases remained unmatched. CDR3 amino acids: CASSQESTAGGPYEQYF. For the CDR3, the DNA is TGTGCCAGCAGCCAAGAGTCAACAGCGGGAGGGCCCTACGAGCAGTACTTC.

The chain links TRBV7-2 to TRBJ2-7; perhaps D is TRBD1 or TRBD2 (6 bases each). The CDR3 runs to 14 residues. The germline gives CDR1 SGHTA, CDR2 FQGNSA. V was clipped by 7 bases and J by 4 bases, with 17 bases between them. The CDR3 is CASTSSGASYEQYF. The CDR3 DNA sequence: TGTGCCAGCACCTCTTCGGGGGCGTCGTACGAGCAGTACTTC.

Concerning this clone: This specimen includes other DNA sequences encoding the same CDR3. V is TRBV5-1 and J is TRBJ2-3, with D hard to call. Trimming removed 2 bases at V and 0 bases at J, with 7 bases between. Per the germline V gene, CDR1 is SGHRS and CDR2 is YFSETQ. This CDR3 spans 14 amino acids. The CDR3 DNA reads TGCGCCAGCAGCTTAGACGGTAGCACAGATACGCAGTATTTT. It specifies CASSLDGSTDTQYF.

The V call is TRBV30, the J call TRBJ2-1, with TRBD2 matching over 10 bases. The CDR3 covers 15 residues. J was trimmed by 10 bases and V by 1 base; bases with no gene match: 10. The V gene's germline CDR1 is GTSNPN and CDR2 SVGIG (reference sequence). DNA of the CDR3: TGTGCCTGGAGTGCTGCATTAGCGGGAGGTCGAGAGCAGTTCTTC. This translates into CAWSAALAGGREQFF.

V usage is TRBV28 and J usage is TRBJ2-1; TRBD2 might be the D (5 bases). CDR1 is MDHEN and CDR2 is SYDVKM in the germline V gene. Deletions cut 6 bases from V and 11 bases from J, with 23 bases between. There are 15 residues in the CDR3. The CDR3 protein is CASRGTPGVEGKQFF. The CDR3, as DNA: TGTGCCAGCAGGGGTACCCCCGGGGTCGAAGGAAAGCAGTTCTTC.